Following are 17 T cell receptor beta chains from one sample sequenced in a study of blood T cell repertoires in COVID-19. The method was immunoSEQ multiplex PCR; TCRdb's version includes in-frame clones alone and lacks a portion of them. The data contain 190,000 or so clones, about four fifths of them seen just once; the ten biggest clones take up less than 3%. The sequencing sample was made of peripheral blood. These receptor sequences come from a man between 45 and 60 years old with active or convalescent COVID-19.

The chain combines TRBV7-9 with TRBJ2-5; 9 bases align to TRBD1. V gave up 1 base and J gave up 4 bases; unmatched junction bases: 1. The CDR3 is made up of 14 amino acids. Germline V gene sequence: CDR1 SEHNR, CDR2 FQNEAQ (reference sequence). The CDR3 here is CASSLDRGRETQYF. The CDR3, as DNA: TGTGCCAGCAGCTTAGACAGGGGGCGAGAGACCCAGTACTTC.

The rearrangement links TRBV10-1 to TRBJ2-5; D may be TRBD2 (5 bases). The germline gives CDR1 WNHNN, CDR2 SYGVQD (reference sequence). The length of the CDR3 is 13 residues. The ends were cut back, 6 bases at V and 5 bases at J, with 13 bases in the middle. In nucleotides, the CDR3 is TGCGCCAGCAGCAGTGCCCCGGGGGAGACCCAGTACTTC. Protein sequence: CASSSAPGETQYF.

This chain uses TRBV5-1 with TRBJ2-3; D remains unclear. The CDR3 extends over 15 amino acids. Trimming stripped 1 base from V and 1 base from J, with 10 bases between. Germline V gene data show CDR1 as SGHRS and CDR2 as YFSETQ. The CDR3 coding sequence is TGCGCCAGCAGCTTGTTAGCCCAACGCACAGATACGCAGTATTTT. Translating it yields CASSLLAQRTDTQYF.

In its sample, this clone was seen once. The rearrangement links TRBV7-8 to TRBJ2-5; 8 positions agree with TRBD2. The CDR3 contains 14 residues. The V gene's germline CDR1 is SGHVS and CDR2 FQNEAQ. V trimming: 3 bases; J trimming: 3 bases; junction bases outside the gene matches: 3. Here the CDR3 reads CASSFQRGKETQYF. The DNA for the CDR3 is TGTGCCAGCAGCTTCCAGCGGGGGAAAGAGACCCAGTACTTC.

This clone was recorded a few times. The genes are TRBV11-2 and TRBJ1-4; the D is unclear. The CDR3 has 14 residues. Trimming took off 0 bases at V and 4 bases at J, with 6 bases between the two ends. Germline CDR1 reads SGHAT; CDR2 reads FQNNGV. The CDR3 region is CASSLDGVNEKLFF. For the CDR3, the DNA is TGTGCCAGCAGCTTAGATGGAGTTAATGAAAAACTGTTTTTT.

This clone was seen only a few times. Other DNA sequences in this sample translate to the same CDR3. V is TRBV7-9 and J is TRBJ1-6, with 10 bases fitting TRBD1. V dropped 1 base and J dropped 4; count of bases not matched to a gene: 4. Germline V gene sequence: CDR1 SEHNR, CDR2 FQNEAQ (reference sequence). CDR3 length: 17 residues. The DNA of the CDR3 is TGTGCCAGCAGCTTAGGACAGGGGGCAGGGTATAATTCACCCCTCCACTTT. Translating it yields CASSLGQGAGYNSPLHF.

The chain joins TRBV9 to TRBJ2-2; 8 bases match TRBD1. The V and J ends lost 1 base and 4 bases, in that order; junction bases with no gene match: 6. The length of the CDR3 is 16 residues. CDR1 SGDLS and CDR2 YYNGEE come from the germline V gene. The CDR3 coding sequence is TGTGCCAGCAGCGTAAGGACAGGGCCGGCCACCGGGGAGCTGTTTTTT. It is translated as CASSVRTGPATGELFF.

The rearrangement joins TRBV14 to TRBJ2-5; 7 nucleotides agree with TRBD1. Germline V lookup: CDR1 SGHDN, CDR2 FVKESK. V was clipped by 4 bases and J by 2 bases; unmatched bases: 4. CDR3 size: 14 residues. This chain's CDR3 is CASSPGTDQETQYF. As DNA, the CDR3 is TGTGCCAGCAGCCCGGGGACAGATCAAGAGACCCAGTACTTC.

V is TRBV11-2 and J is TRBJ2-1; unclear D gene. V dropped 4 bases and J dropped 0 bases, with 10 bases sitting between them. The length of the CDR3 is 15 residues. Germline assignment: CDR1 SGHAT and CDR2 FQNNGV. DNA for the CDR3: TGTGCCAGCAGCTCGGGTGAAACCTCCTACAATGAGCAGTTCTTC. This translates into CASSSGETSYNEQFF.

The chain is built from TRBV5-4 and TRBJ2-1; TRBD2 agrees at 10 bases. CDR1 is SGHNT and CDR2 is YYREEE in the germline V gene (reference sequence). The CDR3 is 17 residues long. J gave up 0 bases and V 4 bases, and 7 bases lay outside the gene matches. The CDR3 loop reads CASSKGTSVSSYNEQFF. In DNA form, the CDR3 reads TGTGCCAGCAGCAAAGGGACTAGCGTAAGCTCCTACAATGAGCAGTTCTTC.

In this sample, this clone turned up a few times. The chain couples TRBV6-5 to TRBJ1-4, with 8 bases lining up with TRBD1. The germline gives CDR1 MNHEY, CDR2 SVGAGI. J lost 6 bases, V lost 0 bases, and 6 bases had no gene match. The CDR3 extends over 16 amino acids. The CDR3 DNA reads TGTGCCAGCAGTTACTCGTCCGGGACAGGACATGAAAAACTGTTTTTT. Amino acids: CASSYSSGTGHEKLFF.

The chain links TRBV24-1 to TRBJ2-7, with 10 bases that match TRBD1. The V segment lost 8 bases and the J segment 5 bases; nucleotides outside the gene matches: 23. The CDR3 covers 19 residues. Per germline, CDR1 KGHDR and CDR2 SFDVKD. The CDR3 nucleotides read TGTGCCACCATCCTAAGGGGTTCAGTTCCGGGACAGGGGTCCAACGAGCAGTACTTC. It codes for CATILRGSVPGQGSNEQYF.

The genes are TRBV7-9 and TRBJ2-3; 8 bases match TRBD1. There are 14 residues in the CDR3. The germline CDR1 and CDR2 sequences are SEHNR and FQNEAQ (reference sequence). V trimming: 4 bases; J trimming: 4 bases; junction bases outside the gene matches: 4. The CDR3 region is CASSSQGASDTQYF. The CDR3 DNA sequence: TGTGCCAGCAGCTCCCAGGGGGCGTCAGATACGCAGTATTTT.

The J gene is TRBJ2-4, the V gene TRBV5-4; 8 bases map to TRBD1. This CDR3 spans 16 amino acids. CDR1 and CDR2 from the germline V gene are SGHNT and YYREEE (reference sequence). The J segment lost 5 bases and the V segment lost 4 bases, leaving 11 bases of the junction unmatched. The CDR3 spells CASSGMKDREENIQYF. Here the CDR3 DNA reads TGTGCCAGCAGCGGAATGAAGGACAGGGAAGAAAACATTCAGTACTTC.

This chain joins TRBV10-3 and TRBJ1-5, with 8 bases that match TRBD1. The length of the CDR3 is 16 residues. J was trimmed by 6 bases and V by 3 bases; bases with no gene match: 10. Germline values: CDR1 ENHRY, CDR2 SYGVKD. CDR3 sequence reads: CAISDGRQGAFQPQHF. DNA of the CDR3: TGTGCCATCAGTGACGGTAGGCAGGGGGCTTTTCAGCCCCAGCATTTT.

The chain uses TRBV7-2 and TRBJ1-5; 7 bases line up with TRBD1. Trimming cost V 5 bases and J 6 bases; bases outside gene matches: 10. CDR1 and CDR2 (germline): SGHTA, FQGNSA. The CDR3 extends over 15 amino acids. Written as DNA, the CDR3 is TGTGCCAGCAGCAGACTTACAGGGGTGGGTCAGCCCCAGCATTTT. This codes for CASSRLTGVGQPQHF.

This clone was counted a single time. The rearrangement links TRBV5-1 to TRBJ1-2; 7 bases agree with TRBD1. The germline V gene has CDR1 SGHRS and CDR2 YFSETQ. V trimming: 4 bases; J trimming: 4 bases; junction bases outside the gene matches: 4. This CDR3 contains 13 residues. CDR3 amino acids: CASSQDRTYGYTF. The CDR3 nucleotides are TGCGCCAGCAGCCAGGACAGGACCTATGGCTACACCTTC.